Shown below are 14 T cell receptor beta chains from a single sample sequenced in a study of cytomegalovirus exposure and HLA in healthy donors. PCR used 60 Vbeta primers and 13 Jbeta primers. Profiling relied on immunoSEQ multiplex PCR, and the TCRdb table lists in-frame clones only, not all of them. This listing includes 150,000 to 200,000 clones. The source material was PBMCs. The receptors shown here come from an older woman in good health and CMV-seronegative.

The rearrangement links TRBV7-2 to TRBJ2-7; D remains ambiguous. The CDR3 covers 14 residues. Trimming left V 0 bases short and J 2 bases short, with 8 bases between. Germline V gives CDR1 SGHTA, CDR2 FQGNSA. The CDR3 DNA sequence: TGTGCCAGCAGCTTAGCCGCGTTAGCCTACGAGCAGTACTTC. Translating it yields CASSLAALAYEQYF.

The chain links TRBV5-8 to TRBJ2-5; possible D gene TRBD2, 6 bases. Germline values: CDR1 SGHTS, CDR2 YDEGEE. V was clipped by 5 bases and J by 1 base, with 12 bases between them. There are 14 residues in the CDR3. CDR3 nucleotide sequence: TGTGCCAGCAGTCCGGGACTCTCCCAAGAGACCCAGTACTTC. Amino acids: CASSPGLSQETQYF.

The genes are TRBV14 and TRBJ2-5, with D possibly TRBD1 on 5 matching bases. V was shortened by 5 bases and J by 1 base, with 8 bases between the two germline ends. The CDR3 length is 13 residues. The germline gives CDR1 SGHDN, CDR2 FVKESK. CDR3 coding DNA: TGTGCCAGCAGCATAGGGGTCCAAGAGACCCAGTACTTC. Amino acids: CASSIGVQETQYF. Full variable domain (missing parts from reference TRBV14 and TRBJ2-5): EAGVTQFPSHSVIEKGQTVTLRCDPISGHDNLYWYRRVMGKEIKFLLHFVKESKQDESGMPNNRFLAERTGGTYSTLKVQPAELEDSGVYFCASSIGVQETQYFGPGTRLLVL.

This chain links TRBV6-5 with TRBJ2-1; TRBD2 agrees at 8 bases. Looked up from germline, CDR1 is MNHEY and CDR2 is SVGAGI. The CDR3 loop spans 15 amino acids. V shed 6 bases, J shed 9 bases, and the junction held 13 bases outside the gene matches. The CDR3 sequence: CASSRGLVFRVEQFF. Here the CDR3 DNA reads TGTGCCAGCAGCCGGGGACTAGTTTTTCGAGTTGAGCAGTTCTTC.

V is TRBV18 and J is TRBJ2-2, with TRBD1 matching over 8 bases. Germline assignment: CDR1 KGHSH and CDR2 LQKENI. The CDR3 runs to 17 residues. The J segment lost 4 bases and the V segment lost 3 bases, leaving 10 bases of the junction unmatched. The CDR3, as DNA: TGTGCCAGCTCACCCCAAGGACAGGGCTCGGGCACCGGGGAGCTGTTTTTT. It is translated as CASSPQGQGSGTGELFF.

J is TRBJ2-1 and V is TRBV13, with TRBD1 identical over 7 bases. This CDR3 comprises 13 residues. V gave up 5 bases and J gave up 8 bases; unmatched junction bases: 6. CDR1 is PRHDT and CDR2 is FYEKMQ in the germline V gene (reference sequence). CDR3 in amino acids: CASSEGGSDEQFF. For the CDR3, the DNA is TGTGCCAGCAGCGAAGGGGGCAGCGATGAGCAGTTCTTC.

The V and J genes are TRBV21-1 and TRBJ1-2; the table calls TRBD1, which could not be checked here. TRBV21-1 is marked as a pseudogene. The CDR3 has 15 residues. CDR3 sequence (DNA): TGTGCCAGCAGCGCCCGACAGGGGGCGAATTATGGCTACACCTTC. Amino acids: CASSARQGANYGYTF.

J is TRBJ2-7 and V is TRBV7-8; 9 bases are a match to TRBD2. Per the germline V gene, CDR1 is SGHVS and CDR2 is FQNEAQ. V was pared by 6 bases and J by 2 bases, with 8 bases of the junction left unmatched. This CDR3 has 15 residues. CDR3 in amino acids: CASRSSTSGTYEQYF. The CDR3, as DNA: TGTGCCAGCAGATCCTCGACTAGCGGCACCTACGAGCAGTACTTC. The full variable domain, its missing parts supplied by reference TRBV7-8 and TRBJ2-7, is GAGVSQSPRYKVAKRGQDVALRCDPISGHVSLFWYQQALGQGPEFLTYFQNEAQLDKSGLPSDRFFAERPEGSVSTLKIQRTQQEDSAVYLCASRSSTSGTYEQYFGPGTRLTVT.

The rearrangement links TRBV6-6 to TRBJ1-1; possible D gene TRBD1, 5 bases. V was clipped by 2 bases and J by 1 base, with 11 bases between them. Germline V gives CDR1 MNHNY, CDR2 SVGAGI (reference sequence). This CDR3 comprises 15 residues. The chain's CDR3 is CASSYDLTGNTEAFF. CDR3 bases: TGTGCCAGCAGTTACGACCTTACAGGGAACACTGAAGCTTTCTTT.

This chain links TRBV7-9 with TRBJ1-6; 7 bases match TRBD1. CDR1 is SEHNR, CDR2 FQNEAQ, per germline (reference sequence). The junction had 5 bases not matched to a gene; V was cut back by 2 bases and J by 10 bases. The CDR3 sequence is 14 residues long. CDR3 residues: CASSLTGVSSPLHF. In DNA, the CDR3 is TGTGCCAGCAGCTTAACAGGGGTCTCGTCACCCCTCCACTTT.

This chain links TRBV10-3 with TRBJ2-7; D perhaps matches TRBD1 (5 bases). The CDR3 is 13 residues long. Trimming removed 2 bases from V and 4 bases from J, with 9 bases in between. Looked up from germline, CDR1 is ENHRY and CDR2 is SYGVKD. Here the CDR3 reads CAISEVSGYEQYF. In DNA form, the CDR3 reads TGTGCCATCAGTGAGGTATCAGGGTACGAGCAGTACTTC.

Regarding this clone: The junction departs from germline at one end; a sequencing error may be responsible. CDR3 residues: CASSLGVRGWNTGELFF. The CDR3 DNA is TGTGCCAGCAGTTTAGGCGTCAGGGGATGGAACACCGGGGAGCTGTTTTTT. This chain uses TRBV11-2 with TRBJ2-2; possibly TRBD1 for D (6 bases). The germline gives CDR1 SGHAT, CDR2 FQNNGV. The CDR3 runs to 17 residues.

This CDR3 reads CASSSFLAGGYEQYF. For the CDR3, the DNA is TGTGCCAGCAGCTCCTTTCTAGCGGGGGGCTACGAGCAGTACTTC. The chain recombines TRBV7-9 with TRBJ2-7; 11 bases fit TRBD2. The CDR3 is 15 amino acids. J was trimmed by 3 bases and V by 4 bases; bases with no gene match: 5. CDR1 and CDR2 (germline): SEHNR, FQNEAQ (reference sequence).

V is TRBV19 and J is TRBJ1-5; the D gene is possibly TRBD1 (6 bases). The CDR3 covers 18 residues. V shed 1 base and J shed 2 bases, with 18 bases lying between them. Germline-derived CDR1 and CDR2 are LNHDA and SQIVND (reference sequence). The CDR3 coding sequence is TGTGCCAGTAGTATAGTGGGGACAATGAAGTATGGCAATCAGCCCCAGCATTTT. This encodes CASSIVGTMKYGNQPQHF.